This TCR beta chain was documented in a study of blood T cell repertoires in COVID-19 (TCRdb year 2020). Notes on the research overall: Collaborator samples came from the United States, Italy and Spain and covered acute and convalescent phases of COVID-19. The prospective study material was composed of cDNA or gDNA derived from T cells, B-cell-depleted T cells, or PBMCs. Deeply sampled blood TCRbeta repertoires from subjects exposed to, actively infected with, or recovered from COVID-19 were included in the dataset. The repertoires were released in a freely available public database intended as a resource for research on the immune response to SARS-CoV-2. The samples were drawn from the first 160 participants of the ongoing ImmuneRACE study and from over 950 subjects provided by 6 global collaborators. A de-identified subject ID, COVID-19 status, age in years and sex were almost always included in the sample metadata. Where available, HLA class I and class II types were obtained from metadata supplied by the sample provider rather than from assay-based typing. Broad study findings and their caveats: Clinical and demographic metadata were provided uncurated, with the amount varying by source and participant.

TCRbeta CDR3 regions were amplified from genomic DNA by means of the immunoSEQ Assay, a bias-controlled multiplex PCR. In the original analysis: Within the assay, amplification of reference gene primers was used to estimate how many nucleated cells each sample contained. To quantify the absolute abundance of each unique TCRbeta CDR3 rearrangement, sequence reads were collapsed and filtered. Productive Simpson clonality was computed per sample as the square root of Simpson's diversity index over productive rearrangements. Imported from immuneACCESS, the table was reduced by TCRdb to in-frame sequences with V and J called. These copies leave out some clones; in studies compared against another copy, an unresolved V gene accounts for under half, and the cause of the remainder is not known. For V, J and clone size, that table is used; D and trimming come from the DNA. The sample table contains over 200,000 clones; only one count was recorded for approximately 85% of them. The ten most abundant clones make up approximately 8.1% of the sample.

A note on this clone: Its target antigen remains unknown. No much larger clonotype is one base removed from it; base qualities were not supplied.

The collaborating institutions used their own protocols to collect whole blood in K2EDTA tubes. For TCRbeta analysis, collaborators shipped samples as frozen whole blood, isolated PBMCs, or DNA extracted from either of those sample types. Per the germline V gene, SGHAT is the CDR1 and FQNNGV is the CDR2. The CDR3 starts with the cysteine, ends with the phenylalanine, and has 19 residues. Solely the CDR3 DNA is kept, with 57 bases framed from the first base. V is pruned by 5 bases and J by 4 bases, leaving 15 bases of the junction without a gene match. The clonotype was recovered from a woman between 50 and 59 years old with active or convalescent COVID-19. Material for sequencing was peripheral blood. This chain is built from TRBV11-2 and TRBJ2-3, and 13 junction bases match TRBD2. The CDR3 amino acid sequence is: CASSPPDRTSGSMSDTQYF. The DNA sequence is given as TGTGCCAGCAGCCCCCCCGACCGGACTAGCGGGAGTATGTCAGATACGCAGTATTTT.